The entry that follows covers one T cell receptor beta chain sequence. The antigen remains unidentified. This sample is drawn from a study of blood T cells in healthy people across ages. General observations from the study: A roughly linear fall in TCR beta diversity per million T cells was seen with increasing age. TCR beta diversity correlated strongly with naive T cell percentage.

CDR1 LGHNT and CDR2 FRNRAP come from the germline V gene. The CDR3 totals 20 residues. V gave up 0 bases and J gave up 10 bases; unmatched junction bases: 23. A second PCR of 7 to 11 cycles used a sample-barcoded 5' primer and a J-beta primer mix. Samples each returned at least 3 million CDR3-containing paired-end reads. TCRdb recomputed calls from the 5' RACE reads with MiXCR, one row per CDR3 protein. The profile shows about a million distinct CDR3 sequences, about 48% of them singletons. Per individual sample, total RNA of at least 5 micrograms was extracted. Sequenced sample: blood. V usage is TRBV12-5 and J usage is TRBJ2-1; TRBD1 agrees at 8 bases. This TCR was sampled from a man younger than 45 in good health. The chain's CDR3 is CASGLVLIPPFGQGGGEQFF. The CDR3 DNA reads TGTGCTAGTGGTTTGGTATTAATTCCCCCCTTCGGACAGGGTGGGGGGGAGCAGTTCTTC.